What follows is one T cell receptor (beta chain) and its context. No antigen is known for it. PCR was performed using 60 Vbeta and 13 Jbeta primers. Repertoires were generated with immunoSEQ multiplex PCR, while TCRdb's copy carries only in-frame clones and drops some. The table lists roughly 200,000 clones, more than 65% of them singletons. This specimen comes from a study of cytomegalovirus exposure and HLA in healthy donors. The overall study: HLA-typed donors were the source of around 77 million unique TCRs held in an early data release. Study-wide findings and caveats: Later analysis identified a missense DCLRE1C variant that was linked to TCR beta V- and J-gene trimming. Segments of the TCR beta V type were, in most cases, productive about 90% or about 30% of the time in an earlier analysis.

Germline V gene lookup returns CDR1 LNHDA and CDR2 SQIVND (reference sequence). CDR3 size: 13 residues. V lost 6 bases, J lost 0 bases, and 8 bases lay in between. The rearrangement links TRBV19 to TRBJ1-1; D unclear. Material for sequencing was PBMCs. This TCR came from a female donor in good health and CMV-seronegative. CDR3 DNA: TGTGCCAGTAGCCACACCGTGAACACTGAAGCTTTCTTT. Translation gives CASSHTVNTEAFF.